What follows describes a single T cell receptor (beta chain). This sample is part of a study of cytomegalovirus exposure and HLA in healthy donors. The PCR had 60 Vbeta and 13 Jbeta primers. The table came from immunoSEQ multiplex PCR; TCRdb's copy has only in-frame clones and leaves some out. Of roughly 170,000 clones listed, about 80% were seen once; the top ten hold under 0.8%. With 0 bases removed from V and 1 base from J, the gap between germline ends came to 15 bases. This CDR3 contains 17 residues. In germline, CDR1 is KGHSH, CDR2 LQKENI. The clonotype originates from a boy younger than 18 in good health and CMV-seronegative. The chain has TRBV18 and TRBJ1-1, with D perhaps TRBD1 (6 bases). The sequencing sample was made of PBMCs. The CDR3 nucleotides are TGTGCCAGCTCACCACCGGTCCTACAGGGTGGGAACACTGAAGCTTTCTTT. This translates into CASSPPVLQGGNTEAFF.